This T cell receptor beta chain originates from a study of T cell responses to AZD1222 COVID-19 vaccine. CDR1 is LNHDA and CDR2 is SQIVND in the germline V gene (reference sequence). CDR3 length equals 13 residues. With 3 bases removed from V and 2 bases from J, the gap between germline ends came to 6 bases. Sequencing was performed with immunoSEQ multiplex PCR; in TCRdb, only in-frame clones are kept and a portion is missing. The data hold around 130,000 clones, with about 85% observed a single time. Notes on the study in general: White British people made up most donors, females outnumbered males, and clonal diversity was possibly underestimated. Every sample of the repertoires postdated the peak T cell response. The CD4 TCRs associated with vaccination extended across spike and predominated at 160-218 and 743-854.

About this clone: The antigen is undetermined.

The genes are TRBV19 and TRBJ2-3; no clear D gene. The sequences come from peripheral blood, collected 28 days after the second AZD1222 dose. The clonotype comes from an adult who received the AZD1222 COVID-19 vaccine. The CDR3 DNA is TGTGCCAGTAGTATCGCTAACACAGATACGCAGTATTTT. This translates into CASSIANTDTQYF.